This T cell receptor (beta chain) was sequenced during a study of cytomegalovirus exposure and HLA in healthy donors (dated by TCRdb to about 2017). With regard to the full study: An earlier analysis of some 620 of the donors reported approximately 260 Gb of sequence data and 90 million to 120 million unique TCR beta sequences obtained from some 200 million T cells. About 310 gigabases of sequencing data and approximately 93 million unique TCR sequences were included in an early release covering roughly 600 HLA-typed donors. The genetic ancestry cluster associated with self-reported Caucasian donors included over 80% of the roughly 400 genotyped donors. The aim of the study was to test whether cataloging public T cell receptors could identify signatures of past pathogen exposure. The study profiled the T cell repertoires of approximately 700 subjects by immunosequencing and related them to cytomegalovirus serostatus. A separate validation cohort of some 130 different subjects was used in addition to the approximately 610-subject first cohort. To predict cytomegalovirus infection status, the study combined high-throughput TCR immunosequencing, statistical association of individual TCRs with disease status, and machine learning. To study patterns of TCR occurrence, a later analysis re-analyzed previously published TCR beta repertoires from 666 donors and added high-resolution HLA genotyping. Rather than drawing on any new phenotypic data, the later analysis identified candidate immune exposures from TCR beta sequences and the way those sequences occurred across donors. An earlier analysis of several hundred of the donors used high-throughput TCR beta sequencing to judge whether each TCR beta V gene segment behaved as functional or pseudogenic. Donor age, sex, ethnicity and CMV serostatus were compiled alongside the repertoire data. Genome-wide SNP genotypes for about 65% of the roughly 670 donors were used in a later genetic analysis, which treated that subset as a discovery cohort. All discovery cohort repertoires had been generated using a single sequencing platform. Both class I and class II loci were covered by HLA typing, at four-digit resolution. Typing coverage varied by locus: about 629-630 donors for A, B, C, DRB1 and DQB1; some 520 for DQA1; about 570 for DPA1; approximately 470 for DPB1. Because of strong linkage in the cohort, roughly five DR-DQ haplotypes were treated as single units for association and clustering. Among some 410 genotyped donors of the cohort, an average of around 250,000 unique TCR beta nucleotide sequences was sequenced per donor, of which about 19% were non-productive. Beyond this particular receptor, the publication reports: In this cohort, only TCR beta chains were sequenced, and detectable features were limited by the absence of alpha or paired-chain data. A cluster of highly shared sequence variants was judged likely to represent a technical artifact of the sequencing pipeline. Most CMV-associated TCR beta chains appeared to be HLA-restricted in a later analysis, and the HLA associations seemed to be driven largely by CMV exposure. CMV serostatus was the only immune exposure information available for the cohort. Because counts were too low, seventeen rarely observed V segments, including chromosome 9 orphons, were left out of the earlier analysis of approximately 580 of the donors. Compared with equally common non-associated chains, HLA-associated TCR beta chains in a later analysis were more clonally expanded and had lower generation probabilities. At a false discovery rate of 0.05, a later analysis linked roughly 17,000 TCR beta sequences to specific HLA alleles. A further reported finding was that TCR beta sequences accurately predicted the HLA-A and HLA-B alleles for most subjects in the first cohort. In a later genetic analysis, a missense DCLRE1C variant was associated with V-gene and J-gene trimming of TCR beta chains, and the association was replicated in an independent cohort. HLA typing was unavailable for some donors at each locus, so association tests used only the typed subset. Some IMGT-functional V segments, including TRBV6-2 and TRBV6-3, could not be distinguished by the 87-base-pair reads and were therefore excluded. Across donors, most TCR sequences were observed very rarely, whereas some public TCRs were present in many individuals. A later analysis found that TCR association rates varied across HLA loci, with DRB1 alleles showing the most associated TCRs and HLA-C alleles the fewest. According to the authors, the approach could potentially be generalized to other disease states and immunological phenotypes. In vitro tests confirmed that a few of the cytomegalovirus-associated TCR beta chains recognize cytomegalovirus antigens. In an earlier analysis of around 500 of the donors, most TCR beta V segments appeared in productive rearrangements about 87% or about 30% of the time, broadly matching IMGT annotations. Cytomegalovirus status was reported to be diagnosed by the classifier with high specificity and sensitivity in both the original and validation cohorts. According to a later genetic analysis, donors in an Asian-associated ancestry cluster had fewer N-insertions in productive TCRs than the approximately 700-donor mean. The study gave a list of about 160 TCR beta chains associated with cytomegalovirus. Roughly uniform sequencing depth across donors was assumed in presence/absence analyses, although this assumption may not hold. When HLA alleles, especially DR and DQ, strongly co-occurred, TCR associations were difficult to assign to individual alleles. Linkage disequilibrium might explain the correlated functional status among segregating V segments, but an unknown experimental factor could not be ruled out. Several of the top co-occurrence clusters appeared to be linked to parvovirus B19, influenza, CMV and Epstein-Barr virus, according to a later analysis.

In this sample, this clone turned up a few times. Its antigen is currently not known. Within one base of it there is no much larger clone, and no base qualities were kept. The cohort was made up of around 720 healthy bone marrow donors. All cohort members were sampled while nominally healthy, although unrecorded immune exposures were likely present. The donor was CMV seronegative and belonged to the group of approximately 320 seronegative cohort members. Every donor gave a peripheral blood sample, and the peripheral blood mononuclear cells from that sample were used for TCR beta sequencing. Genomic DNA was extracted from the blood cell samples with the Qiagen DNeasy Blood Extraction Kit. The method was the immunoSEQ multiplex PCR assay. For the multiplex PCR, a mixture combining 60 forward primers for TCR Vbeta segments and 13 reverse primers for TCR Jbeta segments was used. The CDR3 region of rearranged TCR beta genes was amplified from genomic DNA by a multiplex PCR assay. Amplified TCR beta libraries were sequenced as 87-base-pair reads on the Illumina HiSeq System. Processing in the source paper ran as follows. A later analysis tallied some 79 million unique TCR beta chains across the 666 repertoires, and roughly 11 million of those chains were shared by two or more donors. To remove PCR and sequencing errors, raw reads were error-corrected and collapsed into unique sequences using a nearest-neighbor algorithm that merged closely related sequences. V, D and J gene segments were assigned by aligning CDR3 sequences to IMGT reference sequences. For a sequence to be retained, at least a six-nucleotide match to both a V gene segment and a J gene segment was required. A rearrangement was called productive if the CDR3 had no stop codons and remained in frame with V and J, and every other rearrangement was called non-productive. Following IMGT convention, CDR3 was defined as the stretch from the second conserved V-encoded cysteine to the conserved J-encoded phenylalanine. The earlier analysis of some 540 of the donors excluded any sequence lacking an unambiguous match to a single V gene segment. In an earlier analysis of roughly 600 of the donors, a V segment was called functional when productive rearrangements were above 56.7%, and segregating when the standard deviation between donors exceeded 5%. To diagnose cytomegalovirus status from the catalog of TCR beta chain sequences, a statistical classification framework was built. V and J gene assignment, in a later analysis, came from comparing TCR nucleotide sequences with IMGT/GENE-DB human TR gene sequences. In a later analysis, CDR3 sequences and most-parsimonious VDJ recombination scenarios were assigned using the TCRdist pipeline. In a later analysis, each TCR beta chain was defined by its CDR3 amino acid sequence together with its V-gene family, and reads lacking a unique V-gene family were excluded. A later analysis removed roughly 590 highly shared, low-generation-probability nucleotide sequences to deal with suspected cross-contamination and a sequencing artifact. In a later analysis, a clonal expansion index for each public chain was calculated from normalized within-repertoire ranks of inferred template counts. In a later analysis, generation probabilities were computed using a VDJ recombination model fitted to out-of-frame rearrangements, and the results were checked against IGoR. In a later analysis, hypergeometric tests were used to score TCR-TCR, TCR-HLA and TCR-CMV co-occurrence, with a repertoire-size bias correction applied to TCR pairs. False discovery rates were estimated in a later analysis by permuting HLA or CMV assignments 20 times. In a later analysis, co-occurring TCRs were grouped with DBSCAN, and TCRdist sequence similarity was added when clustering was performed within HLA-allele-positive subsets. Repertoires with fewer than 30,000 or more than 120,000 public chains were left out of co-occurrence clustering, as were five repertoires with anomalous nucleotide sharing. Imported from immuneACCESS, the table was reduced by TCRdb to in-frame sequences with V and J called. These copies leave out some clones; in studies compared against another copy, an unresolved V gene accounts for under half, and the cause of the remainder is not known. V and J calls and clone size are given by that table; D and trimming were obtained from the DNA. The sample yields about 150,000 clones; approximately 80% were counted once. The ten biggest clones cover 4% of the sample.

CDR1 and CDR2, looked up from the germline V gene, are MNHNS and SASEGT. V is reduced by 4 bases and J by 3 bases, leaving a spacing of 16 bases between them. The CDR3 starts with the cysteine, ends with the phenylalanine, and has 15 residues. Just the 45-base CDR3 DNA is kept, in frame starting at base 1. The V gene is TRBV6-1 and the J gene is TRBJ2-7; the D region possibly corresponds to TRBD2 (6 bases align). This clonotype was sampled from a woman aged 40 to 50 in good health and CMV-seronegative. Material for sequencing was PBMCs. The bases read TGTGCCAGCAGTGGTAGGTTAGCGGTAAACTACGAGCAGTACTTC. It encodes CASSGRLAVNYEQYF.